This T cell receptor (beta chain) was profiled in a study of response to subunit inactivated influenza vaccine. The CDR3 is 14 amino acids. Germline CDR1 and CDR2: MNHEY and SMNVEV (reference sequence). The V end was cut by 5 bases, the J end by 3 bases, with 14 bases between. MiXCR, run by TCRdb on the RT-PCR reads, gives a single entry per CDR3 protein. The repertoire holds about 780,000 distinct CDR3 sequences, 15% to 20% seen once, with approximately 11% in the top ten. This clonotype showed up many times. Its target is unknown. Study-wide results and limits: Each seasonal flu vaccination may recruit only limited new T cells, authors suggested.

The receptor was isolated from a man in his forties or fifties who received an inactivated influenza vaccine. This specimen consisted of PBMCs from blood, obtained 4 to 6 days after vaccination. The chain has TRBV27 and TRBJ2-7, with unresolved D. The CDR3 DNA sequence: TGTGCCAGCAGTCCGGCCGTCGACGGCTACGAGCAGTACTTC. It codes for CASSPAVDGYEQYF.